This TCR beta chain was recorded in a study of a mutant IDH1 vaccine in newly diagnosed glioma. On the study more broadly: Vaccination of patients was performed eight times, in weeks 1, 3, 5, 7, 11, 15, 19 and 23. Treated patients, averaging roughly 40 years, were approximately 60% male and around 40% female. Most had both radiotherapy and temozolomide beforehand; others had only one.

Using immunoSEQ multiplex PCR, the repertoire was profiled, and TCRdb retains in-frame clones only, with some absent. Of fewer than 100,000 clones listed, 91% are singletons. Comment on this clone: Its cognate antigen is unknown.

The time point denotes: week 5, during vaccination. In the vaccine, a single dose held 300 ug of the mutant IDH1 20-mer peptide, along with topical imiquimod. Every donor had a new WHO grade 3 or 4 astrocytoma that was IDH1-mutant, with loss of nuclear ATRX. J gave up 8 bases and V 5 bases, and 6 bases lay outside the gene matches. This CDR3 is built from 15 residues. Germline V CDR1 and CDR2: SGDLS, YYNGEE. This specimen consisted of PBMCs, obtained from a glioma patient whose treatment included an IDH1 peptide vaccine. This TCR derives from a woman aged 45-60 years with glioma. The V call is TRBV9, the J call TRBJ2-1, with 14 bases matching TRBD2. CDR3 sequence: CASSVGTSGRDEQFF. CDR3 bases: TGTGCCAGCAGTGTCGGGACTAGCGGGAGAGATGAGCAGTTCTTC.